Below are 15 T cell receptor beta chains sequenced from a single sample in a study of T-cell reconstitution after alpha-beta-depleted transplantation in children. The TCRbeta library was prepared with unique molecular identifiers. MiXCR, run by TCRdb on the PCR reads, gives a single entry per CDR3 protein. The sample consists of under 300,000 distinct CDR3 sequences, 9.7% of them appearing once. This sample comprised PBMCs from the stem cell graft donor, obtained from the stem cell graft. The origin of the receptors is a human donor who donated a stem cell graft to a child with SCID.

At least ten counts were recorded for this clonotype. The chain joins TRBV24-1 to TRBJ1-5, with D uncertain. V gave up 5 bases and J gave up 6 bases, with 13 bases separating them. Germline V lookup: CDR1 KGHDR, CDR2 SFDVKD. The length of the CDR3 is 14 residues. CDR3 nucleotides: TGTGCCACCAGTGTCGCAGGTACAAGTCAGCCCCAGCATTTT. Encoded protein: CATSVAGTSQPQHF.

This chain's CDR3 is CASSSQGPTEAFF. The DNA for the CDR3 is TGCGCCAGCAGCTCACAGGGGCCCACTGAAGCTTTCTTT. The chain combines TRBV5-1 with TRBJ1-1; 7 positions agree with TRBD1. V lost 3 bases to trimming and J lost 4 bases; unmatched junction nucleotides: 3. Germline lookup yields CDR1 SGHRS and CDR2 YFSETQ. The length of the CDR3 is 13 residues. Based on the CDR3 plus reference TRBV5-1 and TRBJ1-1, the full variable domain is KAGVTQTPRYLIKTRGQQVTLSCSPISGHRSVSWYQQTPGQGLQFLFEYFSETQRNKGNFPGRFSGRQFSNSRSEMNVSTLELGDSALYLCASSSQGPTEAFFGQGTRLTVV.

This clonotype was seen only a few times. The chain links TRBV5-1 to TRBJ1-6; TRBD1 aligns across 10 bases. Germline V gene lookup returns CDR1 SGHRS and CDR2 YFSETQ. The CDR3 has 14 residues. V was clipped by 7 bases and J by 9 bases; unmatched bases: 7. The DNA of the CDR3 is TGCGCCAGCGTCCCGGGGACAGGGGCTTCACCCCTCCACTTT. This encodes CASVPGTGASPLHF.

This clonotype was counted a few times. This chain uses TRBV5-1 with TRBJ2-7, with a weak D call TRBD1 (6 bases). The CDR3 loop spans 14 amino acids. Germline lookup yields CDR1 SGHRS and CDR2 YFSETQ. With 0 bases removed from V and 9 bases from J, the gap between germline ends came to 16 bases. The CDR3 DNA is TGCGCCAGCAGCTTGGGACAGGACCAGAGGGGGCAGTACTTC. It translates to CASSLGQDQRGQYF.

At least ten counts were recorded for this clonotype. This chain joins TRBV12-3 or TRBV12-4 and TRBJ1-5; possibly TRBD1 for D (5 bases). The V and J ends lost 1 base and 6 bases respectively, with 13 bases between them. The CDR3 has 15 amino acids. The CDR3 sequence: CASSLDGGGGQPQHF. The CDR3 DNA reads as TGTGCCAGCAGTTTAGATGGGGGTGGCGGTCAGCCCCAGCATTTT.

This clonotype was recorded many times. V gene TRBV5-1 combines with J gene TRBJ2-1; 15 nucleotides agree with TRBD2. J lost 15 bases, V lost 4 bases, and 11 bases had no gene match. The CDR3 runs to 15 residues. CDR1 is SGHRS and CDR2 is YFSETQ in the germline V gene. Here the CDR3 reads CASSIGLAGGQSRFF. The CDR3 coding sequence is TGCGCCAGCAGCATCGGACTAGCGGGGGGGCAAAGTAGGTTCTTC.

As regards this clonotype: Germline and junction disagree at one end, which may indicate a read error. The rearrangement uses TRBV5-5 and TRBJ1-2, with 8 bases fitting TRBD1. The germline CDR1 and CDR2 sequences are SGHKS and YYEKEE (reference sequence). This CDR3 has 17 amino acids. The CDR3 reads CAGSLRPPRQGPYGYTF. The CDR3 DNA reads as TGTGCCGGCAGCTTGAGGCCCCCGAGACAGGGGCCCTATGGCTACACCTTC.

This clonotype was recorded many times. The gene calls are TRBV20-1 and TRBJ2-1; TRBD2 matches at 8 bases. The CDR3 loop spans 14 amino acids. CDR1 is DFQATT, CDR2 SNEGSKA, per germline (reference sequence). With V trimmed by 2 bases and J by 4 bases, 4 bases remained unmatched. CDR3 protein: CSARIPSGYNEQFF. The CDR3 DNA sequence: TGCAGTGCTAGAATCCCTAGCGGGTACAATGAGCAGTTCTTC.

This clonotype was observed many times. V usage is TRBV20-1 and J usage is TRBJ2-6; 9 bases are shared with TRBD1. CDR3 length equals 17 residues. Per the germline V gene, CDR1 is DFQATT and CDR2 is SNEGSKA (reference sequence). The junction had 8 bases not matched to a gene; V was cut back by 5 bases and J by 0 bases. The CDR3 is CSAGGTGQISGANVLTF. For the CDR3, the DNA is TGCAGTGCTGGGGGGACAGGGCAAATCTCTGGGGCCAACGTCCTGACTTTC.

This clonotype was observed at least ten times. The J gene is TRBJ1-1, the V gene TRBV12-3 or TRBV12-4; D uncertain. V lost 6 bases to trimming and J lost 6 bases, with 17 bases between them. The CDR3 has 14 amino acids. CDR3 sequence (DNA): TGTGCCAGCAGCCTTTCCGGCAGGTTTCCTGAAGCTTTCTTT. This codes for CASSLSGRFPEAFF.

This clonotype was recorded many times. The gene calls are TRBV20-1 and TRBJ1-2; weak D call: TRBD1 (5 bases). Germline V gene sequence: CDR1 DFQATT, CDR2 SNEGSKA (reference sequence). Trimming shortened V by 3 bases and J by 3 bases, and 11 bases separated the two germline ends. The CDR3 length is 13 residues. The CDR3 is CSARTELDYGYTF. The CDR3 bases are TGCAGTGCTAGGACAGAATTGGACTATGGCTACACCTTC.

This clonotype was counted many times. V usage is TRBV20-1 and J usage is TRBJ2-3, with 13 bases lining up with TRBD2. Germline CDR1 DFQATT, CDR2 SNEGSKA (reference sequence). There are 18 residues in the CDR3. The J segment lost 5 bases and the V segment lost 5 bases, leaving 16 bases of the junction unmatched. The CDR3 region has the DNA TGCAGTGCTTGGACTAGCGGGGGCGACCTTACCACGTTAGATACGCAGTATTTT. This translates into CSAWTSGGDLTTLDTQYF.

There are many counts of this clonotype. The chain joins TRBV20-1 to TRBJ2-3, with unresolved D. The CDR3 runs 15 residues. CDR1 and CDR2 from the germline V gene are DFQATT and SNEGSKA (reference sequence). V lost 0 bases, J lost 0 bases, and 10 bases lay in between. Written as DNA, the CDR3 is TGCAGTGCTAGAGATCTCCGGTCTAGCACAGATACGCAGTATTTT. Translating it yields CSARDLRSSTDTQYF.

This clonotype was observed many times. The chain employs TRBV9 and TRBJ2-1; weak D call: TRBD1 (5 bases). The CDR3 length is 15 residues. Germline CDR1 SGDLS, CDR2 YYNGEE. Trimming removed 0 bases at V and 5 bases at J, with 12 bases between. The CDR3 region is CASSVEGEKNNEQFF. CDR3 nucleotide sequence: TGTGCCAGCAGCGTAGAAGGGGAAAAGAACAATGAGCAGTTCTTC.

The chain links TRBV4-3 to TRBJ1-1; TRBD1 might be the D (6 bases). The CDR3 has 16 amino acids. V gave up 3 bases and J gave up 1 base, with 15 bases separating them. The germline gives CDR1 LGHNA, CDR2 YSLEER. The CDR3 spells CASSQAPGGRNTEAFF. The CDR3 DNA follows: TGCGCCAGCAGCCAGGCCCCCGGGGGGCGGAACACTGAAGCTTTCTTT.